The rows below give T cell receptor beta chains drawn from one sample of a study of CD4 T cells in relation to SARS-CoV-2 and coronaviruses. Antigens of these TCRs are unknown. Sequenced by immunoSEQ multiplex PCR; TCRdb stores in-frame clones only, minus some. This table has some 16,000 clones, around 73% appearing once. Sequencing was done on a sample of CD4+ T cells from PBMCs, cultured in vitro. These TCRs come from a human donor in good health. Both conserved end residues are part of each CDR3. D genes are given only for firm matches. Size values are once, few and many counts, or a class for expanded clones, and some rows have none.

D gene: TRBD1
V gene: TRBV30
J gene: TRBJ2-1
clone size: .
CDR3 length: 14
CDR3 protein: CAWNRDRAYNEQFF
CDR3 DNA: TGTGCCTGGAACCGGGACAGAGCGTACAATGAGCAGTTCTTC

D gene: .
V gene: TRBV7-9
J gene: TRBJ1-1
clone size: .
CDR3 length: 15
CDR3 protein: CASSLVGGMNTEAFF
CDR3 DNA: TGTGCCAGCAGCTTAGTTGGCGGTATGAACACTGAAGCTTTCTTT

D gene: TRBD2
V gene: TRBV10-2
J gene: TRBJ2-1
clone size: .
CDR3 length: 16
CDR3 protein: CASSLGIAGGLNEQFF
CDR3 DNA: TGCGCCAGCAGTTTGGGGATAGCGGGAGGGCTTAATGAGCAGTTCTTC

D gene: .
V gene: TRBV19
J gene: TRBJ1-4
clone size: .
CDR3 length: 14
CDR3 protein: CASSRRQDNEKLFF
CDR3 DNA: TGTGCCAGTAGTCGGAGACAAGATAATGAAAAACTGTTTTTT

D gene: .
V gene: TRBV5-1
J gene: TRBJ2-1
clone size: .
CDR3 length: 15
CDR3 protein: CASSPRVDRYNEQFF
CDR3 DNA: TGCGCCAGCAGCCCCAGGGTTGATCGCTACAATGAGCAGTTCTTC

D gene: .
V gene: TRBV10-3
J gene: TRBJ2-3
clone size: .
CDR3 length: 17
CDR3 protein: CAISEREGARDTDTQYF
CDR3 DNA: TGTGCCATCAGTGAGCGGGAAGGGGCGAGGGACACAGATACGCAGTATTTT

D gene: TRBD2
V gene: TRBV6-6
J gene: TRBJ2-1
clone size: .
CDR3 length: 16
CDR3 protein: CASSKELAGVGNEQFF
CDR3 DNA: TGTGCCAGCAGCAAAGAACTAGCGGGAGTGGGGAATGAGCAGTTCTTC

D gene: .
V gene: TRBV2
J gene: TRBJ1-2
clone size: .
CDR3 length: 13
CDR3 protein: CASSISAGHRYTF
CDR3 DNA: TGTGCCAGCAGTATCTCCGCCGGGCATAGATATACCTTC

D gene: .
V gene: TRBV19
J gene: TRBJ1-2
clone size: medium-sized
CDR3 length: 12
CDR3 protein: CASSIDIYGYTF
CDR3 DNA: TGTGCCAGTAGTATCGACATATATGGCTACACCTTC

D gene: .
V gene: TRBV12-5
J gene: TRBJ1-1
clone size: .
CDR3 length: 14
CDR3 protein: CASGFTGLNTEAFF
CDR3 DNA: TGTGCTAGTGGTTTTACAGGCCTGAACACTGAAGCTTTCTTT

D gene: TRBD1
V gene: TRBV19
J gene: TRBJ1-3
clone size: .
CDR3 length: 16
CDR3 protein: CASRNAQGAHRNTIYF
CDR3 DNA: TGTGCCAGTAGGAACGCACAGGGGGCGCATAGAAACACCATATATTTT

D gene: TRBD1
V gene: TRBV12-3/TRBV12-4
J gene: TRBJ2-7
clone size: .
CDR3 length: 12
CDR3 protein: CASSPDRYEQYF
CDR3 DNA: TGTGCCAGCAGTCCGGACAGGTACGAGCAGTACTTC

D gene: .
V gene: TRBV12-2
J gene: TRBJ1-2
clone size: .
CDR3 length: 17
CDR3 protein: CASRPILIPGGNYGYTF
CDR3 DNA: TGTGCAAGTCGGCCCATTCTCATCCCGGGGGGGAACTATGGCTACACCTTC

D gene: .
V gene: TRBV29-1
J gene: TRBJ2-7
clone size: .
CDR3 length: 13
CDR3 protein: CSVVTATSYEQYF
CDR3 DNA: TGCAGCGTTGTTACAGCGACATCCTACGAGCAGTACTTC

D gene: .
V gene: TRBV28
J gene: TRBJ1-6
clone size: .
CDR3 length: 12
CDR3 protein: CASSPQVPPLHF
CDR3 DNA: TGTGCCAGCAGTCCTCAGGTTCCACCCCTCCACTTT

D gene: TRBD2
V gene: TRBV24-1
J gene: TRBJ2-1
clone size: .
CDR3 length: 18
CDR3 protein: CATSDFGLAGGGPNEQFF
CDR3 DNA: TGTGCCACCAGTGATTTTGGACTAGCGGGAGGAGGACCGAATGAGCAGTTCTTC

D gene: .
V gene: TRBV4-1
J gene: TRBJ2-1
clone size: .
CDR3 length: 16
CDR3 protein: CASSQHRVLSYNEQFF
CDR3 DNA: TGCGCCAGCAGCCAACACAGGGTTCTTTCCTACAATGAGCAGTTCTTC

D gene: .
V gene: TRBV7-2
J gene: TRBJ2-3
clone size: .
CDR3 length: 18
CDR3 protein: CASSLVMYGGGDTDTQYF
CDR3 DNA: TGTGCCAGCAGCTTAGTTATGTACGGCGGAGGGGACACAGATACGCAGTATTTT

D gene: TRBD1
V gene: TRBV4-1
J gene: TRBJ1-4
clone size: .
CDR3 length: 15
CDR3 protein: CASSQPGQSNEKLFF
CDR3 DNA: TGCGCCAGCAGCCAACCGGGACAGTCTAATGAAAAACTGTTTTTT

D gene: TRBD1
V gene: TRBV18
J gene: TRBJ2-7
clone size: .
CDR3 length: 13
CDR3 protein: CASSQRDSYEQYF
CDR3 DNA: TGTGCCAGCTCACAAAGGGACAGCTACGAGCAGTACTTC

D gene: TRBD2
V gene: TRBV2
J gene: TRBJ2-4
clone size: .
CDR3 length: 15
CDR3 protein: CASSERREGPYIQYF
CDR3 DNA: TGTGCCAGCAGTGAACGGAGGGAGGGCCCGTACATTCAGTACTTC

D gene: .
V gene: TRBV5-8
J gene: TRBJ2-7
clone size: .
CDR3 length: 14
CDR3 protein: CASSLKQGAYEQYF
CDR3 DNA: TGTGCCAGCAGCTTAAAACAGGGAGCCTACGAGCAGTACTTC

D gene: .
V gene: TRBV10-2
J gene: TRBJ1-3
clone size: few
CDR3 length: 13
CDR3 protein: CASGVSSGNTIYF
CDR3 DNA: TGCGCCAGCGGCGTGAGCTCTGGAAACACCATATATTTT

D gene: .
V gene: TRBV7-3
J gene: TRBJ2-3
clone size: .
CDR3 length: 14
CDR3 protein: CASSLDNFPDTQYF
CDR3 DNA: TGTGCCAGCAGCTTAGACAATTTTCCAGATACGCAGTATTTT

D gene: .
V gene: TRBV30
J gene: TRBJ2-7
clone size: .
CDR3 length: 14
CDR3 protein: CAWSSGTHPYEQYF
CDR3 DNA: TGTGCCTGGAGTTCCGGCACTCACCCCTACGAGCAGTACTTC

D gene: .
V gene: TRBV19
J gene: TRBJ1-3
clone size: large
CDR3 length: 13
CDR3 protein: CAPPREPGNTIYF
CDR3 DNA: TGTGCCCCGCCTCGGGAGCCTGGAAACACCATATATTTT

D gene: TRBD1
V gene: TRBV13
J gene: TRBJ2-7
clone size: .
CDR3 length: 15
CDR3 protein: CASSPSDRGPYEQYF
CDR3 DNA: TGTGCCAGCAGCCCATCGGACAGGGGGCCCTACGAGCAGTACTTC

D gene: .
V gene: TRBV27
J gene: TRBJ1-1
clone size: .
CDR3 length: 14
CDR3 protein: CASSFLQGNTEAFF
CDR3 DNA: TGTGCCAGCAGTTTTTTGCAGGGCAACACTGAAGCTTTCTTT

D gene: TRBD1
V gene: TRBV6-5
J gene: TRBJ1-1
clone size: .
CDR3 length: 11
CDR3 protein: CASTGGTEAFF
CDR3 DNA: TGTGCCAGCACAGGGGGCACTGAAGCTTTCTTT

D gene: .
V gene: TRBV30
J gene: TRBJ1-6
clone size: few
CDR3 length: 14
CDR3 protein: CAWSGGTYNSPLHF
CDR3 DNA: TGTGCCTGGAGTGGCGGGACATATAATTCACCCCTCCACTTT

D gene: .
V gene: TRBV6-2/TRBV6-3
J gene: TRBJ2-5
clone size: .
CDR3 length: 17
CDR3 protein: CASSPLKGGYTQETQYF
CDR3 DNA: TGTGCCAGCAGTCCACTTAAGGGGGGATATACCCAAGAGACCCAGTACTTC

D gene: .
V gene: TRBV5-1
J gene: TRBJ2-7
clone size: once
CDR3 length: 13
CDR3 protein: CASTLDRDYEQYF
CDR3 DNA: TGCGCCAGCACTCTGGACAGAGACTACGAGCAGTACTTC

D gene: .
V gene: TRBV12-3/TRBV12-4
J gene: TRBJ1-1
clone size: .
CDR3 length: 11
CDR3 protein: CASRHGTEAFF
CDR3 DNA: TGTGCCAGCAGACACGGGACTGAAGCTTTCTTT

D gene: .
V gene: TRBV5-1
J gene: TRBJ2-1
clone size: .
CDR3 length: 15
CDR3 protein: CASSLGGVFYNEQFF
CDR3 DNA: TGCGCCAGCAGCTTGGGCGGCGTTTTCTACAATGAGCAGTTCTTC

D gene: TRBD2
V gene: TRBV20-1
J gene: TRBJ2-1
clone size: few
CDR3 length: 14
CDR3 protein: CSASALADYNEQFF
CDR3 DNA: TGCAGTGCTAGTGCCCTAGCGGACTACAATGAGCAGTTCTTC

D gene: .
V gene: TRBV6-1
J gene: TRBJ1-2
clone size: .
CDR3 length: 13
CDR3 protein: CASSEDGRYGYTF
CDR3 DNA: TGTGCCAGCAGTGAAGACGGCCGCTATGGCTACACCTTC

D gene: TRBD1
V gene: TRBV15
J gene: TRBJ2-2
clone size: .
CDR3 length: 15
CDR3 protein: CATSRDRISTGELFF
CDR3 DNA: TGTGCCACCAGCCGGGACAGAATATCCACCGGGGAGCTGTTTTTT

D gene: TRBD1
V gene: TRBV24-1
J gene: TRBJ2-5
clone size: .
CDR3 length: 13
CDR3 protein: CATSDRGSGTQYF
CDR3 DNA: TGTGCCACCTCGGACAGGGGGAGCGGGACCCAGTACTTC

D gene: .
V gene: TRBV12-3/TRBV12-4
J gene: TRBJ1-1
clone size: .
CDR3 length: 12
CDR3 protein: CASSLGGGNAFF
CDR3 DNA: TGTGCCAGCAGTTTAGGAGGCGGGAACGCTTTCTTT

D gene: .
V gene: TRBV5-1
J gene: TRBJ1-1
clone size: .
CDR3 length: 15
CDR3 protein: CASSLDGQDNTEAFF
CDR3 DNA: TGCGCCAGCAGCTTGGACGGACAAGATAACACTGAAGCTTTCTTT

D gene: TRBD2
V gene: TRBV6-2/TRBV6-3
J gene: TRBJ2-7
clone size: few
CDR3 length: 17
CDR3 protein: CASSYPRSRTSAYEQYF
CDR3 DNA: TGTGCCAGCAGTTACCCCCGTTCTCGGACTAGCGCCTACGAGCAGTACTTC

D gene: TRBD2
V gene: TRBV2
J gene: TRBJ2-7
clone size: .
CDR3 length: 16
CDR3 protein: CASSETASGTYGEQYF
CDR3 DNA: TGTGCCAGCAGTGAGACGGCTAGCGGGACATACGGCGAGCAGTACTTC